The rows below give T cell receptor beta chains drawn from one sample of a study of a mutant IDH1 vaccine in newly diagnosed glioma. Using immunoSEQ multiplex PCR, the repertoire was profiled, and TCRdb retains in-frame clones only, with some absent. In the table there are 45,000 to 60,000 clones, approximately 90% of which are singletons. These TCRs are of unknown antigen specificity. Sequences were derived from PBMCs, sampled from a glioma patient whose treatment included an IDH1 peptide vaccine. These receptors came from a woman between 35 and 50 years old with glioma. CDR3s include the opening cysteine and the closing phenylalanine or tryptophan. D genes are given only for firm matches. The size of a clone is reported for some rows only, either as once, few or many, or as a class for expanded clones.

few | TRBJ1-2 | . | TRBV29-1 | TGCAGCGTTGAAGTAGGGTATGGCTACACCTTC | CSVEVGYGYTF
. | TRBJ2-3 | . | TRBV6-5 | TGTGCCAGCAGTCCCGGGACTACGCAGTATTTT | CASSPGTTQYF
. | TRBJ1-1 | . | TRBV6-5 | TGTGCCAGCAGTTATACTCCTCGGGCAGATGAAGCTTTCTTT | CASSYTPRADEAFF
. | TRBJ2-5 | TRBD1 | TRBV2 | TGTGCCAGCAGTGAAGGGACAGGAGAGACCCAGTACTTC | CASSEGTGETQYF
. | TRBJ2-1 | . | TRBV4-1 | TGCGCCAGCAGCCAAGTCGCAGGGAGTGAGCAGTTCTTC | CASSQVAGSEQFF
few | TRBJ1-2 | TRBD1 | TRBV19 | TGTGCCAGTAGTATCCAGGGGGATGGCTACACCTTC | CASSIQGDGYTF
. | TRBJ1-1 | TRBD1 | TRBV27 | TGTGCCAGCAGTTTTCAGGGGGCCGGCACTGAAGCTTTCTTT | CASSFQGAGTEAFF
. | TRBJ1-1 | . | TRBV5-6 | TGTGCCAGCAGCTTTTCAGGGTTCGGCACTGAAGCTTTCTTT | CASSFSGFGTEAFF
. | TRBJ1-1 | . | TRBV29-1 | TGCAGCGGCCGTGCGGGGGGCGAGGGCACTGAAGCTTTCTTT | CSGRAGGEGTEAFF
. | TRBJ2-7 | TRBD1 | TRBV28 | TGTGCCAGCAGAACCGGGACAGGGAGCTACGAGCAGTACTTC | CASRTGTGSYEQYF
. | TRBJ1-3 | TRBD1 | TRBV13 | TGTGCCAGCAGCTTGGGGGACAGGGGTACCGGAAACACCATATATTTT | CASSLGDRGTGNTIYF
. | TRBJ1-5 | TRBD1 | TRBV27 | TGTGCCAGCAGCCCGGCTGGACAGGGGGCGTTTCAGCCCCAGCATTTT | CASSPAGQGAFQPQHF
. | TRBJ1-1 | . | TRBV5-6 | TGTGCCAGCGGCCCCCTTCAGGGACGGTTGAACACTGAAGCTTTCTTT | CASGPLQGRLNTEAFF
. | TRBJ1-4 | . | TRBV5-1 | TGCGCCAGCTCTCTTCAGGGAGCGGGTGAAAAACTGTTTTTT | CASSLQGAGEKLFF
. | TRBJ1-1 | . | TRBV5-1 | TGCGCCAGCAGCATAGGACAGAACACTGAAGCTTTCTTT | CASSIGQNTEAFF
. | TRBJ1-3 | . | TRBV6-5 | TGTGCCAGCAAAGGGACCGCTTCTTCTGGAAACACCATATATTTT | CASKGTASSGNTIYF
once | TRBJ1-1 | TRBD1 | TRBV4-1 | TGCGCCAGCAGCCAGGAGGACAGGGGTGGGACTGAAGCTTTCTTT | CASSQEDRGGTEAFF
. | TRBJ2-3 | . | TRBV13 | TGTGCCAGCAGCTTAGGACCCACCGGCGCAGATACGCAGTATTTT | CASSLGPTGADTQYF
. | TRBJ2-4 | . | TRBV27 | TGTGCCAGCAGTTTATCGTGGCGGGGAGGCCTAGCCAAAAACATTCAGTACTTC | CASSLSWRGGLAKNIQYF
. | TRBJ1-1 | . | TRBV4-1 | TGCGCCAGCAGTTCTGTGGACGGGGCTTTCTTT | CASSSVDGAFF
. | TRBJ2-2 | TRBD1 | TRBV10-1 | TGCGCCAGCAGTGGCTCGACAGGGCCCGGGGAGCTGTTTTTT | CASSGSTGPGELFF
. | TRBJ1-5 | . | TRBV4-2 | TGTGCCAGCAGCCAAGATCCTAGGAGAGGATTATTCGATCAGCCCCAGCATTTT | CASSQDPRRGLFDQPQHF
. | TRBJ1-4 | . | TRBV4-1 | TGCGCCAGCAGCCAAGTTACATCGGCCGAAAAACTGTTTTTT | CASSQVTSAEKLFF
. | TRBJ1-2 | TRBD1 | TRBV29-1 | TGCAGCGCCCTCCGGGACAGGGTTTTAGGCTACACCTTC | CSALRDRVLGYTF
. | TRBJ1-1 | . | TRBV6-5 | TGTGCCAGCAGTTACGGGACCGCGCCGAACACTGAAGCTTTCTTT | CASSYGTAPNTEAFF
. | TRBJ1-5 | . | TRBV28 | TGTGCCAGCAGTCCTCTGGACAGTCCGATCCAGCCCCAGCATTTT | CASSPLDSPIQPQHF